The 20 T cell receptor beta chains reported below all come from one sample, sequenced in a study of human T cells and chemical hapten exposure. TCRdb ran MiXCR on the RACE reads and lists one entry per CDR3 protein. Of approximately 400,000 distinct CDR3 sequences in the sample, about 5.1% were seen once. Noted time point: pre-sensitization, week 0. Treatment given: therapeutic diphenylcyclopropenone sensitization with weekly scalp DPC. The sequencing here drew on whole blood, taken in connection with sensitization to the hapten diphenylcyclopropenone (DPC). All receptors derive from a woman in her forties or fifties with alopecia areata. Some clones in this sample may be carry-over from other donors' samples.

A few counts support this clonotype. The genes are TRBV5-8 and TRBJ1-5; D remains unclear. This CDR3 region has 12 residues. V was trimmed by 6 bases and J by 2 bases, leaving 6 bases between them. The V gene's germline CDR1 is SGHTS and CDR2 YDEGEE. CDR3 sequence: CASTSGNQPQHF. The CDR3 DNA follows: TGTGCCAGCACTTCCGGCAATCAGCCCCAGCATTTT.

Ten or more counts support this clonotype. This chain uses TRBV20-1 with TRBJ1-1; D not resolved. Germline V gene lookup returns CDR1 DFQATT and CDR2 SNEGSKA (reference sequence). V was clipped by 4 bases and J by 5 bases, with 14 bases between them. CDR3 length: 13 residues. CDR3 protein: CSAMFQLATEAFF. DNA of the CDR3: TGCAGTGCTATGTTTCAACTGGCGACTGAAGCTTTCTTT.

Many counts were recorded for this clonotype. In DNA form, the CDR3 reads TGTGCCAGCAGTTTAGCAGGCAACACGTACGAGCAGTACTTC. Encoded protein: CASSLAGNTYEQYF. The J gene is TRBJ2-7, the V gene TRBV12-3 or TRBV12-4; D is unresolved. Trimming took 0 bases from V and 4 from J, leaving 10 bases between them. This CDR3 comprises 14 residues.

The gene calls are TRBV7-2 and TRBJ1-5, with unresolved D. Germline CDR1 and CDR2: SGHTA and FQGNSA. The V end was cut by 6 bases, the J end by 5 bases, with 8 bases between. The CDR3 spans 12 residues. CDR3 protein: CASSPTDQPQHF. The CDR3 DNA reads as TGTGCCAGCAGTCCTACAGATCAGCCCCAGCATTTT.

Only a few counts were recorded for this clonotype. The chain recombines TRBV7-2 with TRBJ2-3, with TRBD2 identical over 13 bases. The CDR3 is 18 residues long. The ends lost 1 base at V and 3 bases at J; junction bases unmatched: 7. The germline gives CDR1 SGHTA, CDR2 FQGNSA. CDR3 in amino acids: CASSLEAGLAGATDTQYF. The DNA for the CDR3 is TGTGCCAGCAGCTTAGAAGCCGGACTAGCGGGAGCTACAGATACGCAGTATTTT.

This clonotype was observed a handful of times. This sequence joins TRBV29-1 and TRBJ2-2; 7 nucleotides match TRBD2. The germline gives CDR1 SQVTM, CDR2 ANQGSEA. The CDR3 runs 14 residues. Unmatched junction bases numbered 4, after V lost 6 bases and J lost 0 bases. CDR3 region: CSVQTSPNTGELFF. The CDR3, as DNA: TGCAGCGTCCAGACTAGCCCGAACACCGGGGAGCTGTTTTTT.

This clonotype was detected a few times. The chain links TRBV30 to TRBJ2-7; 11 nucleotides match TRBD2. The CDR3 contains 15 residues. The junction had 2 bases not matched to a gene; V was cut back by 1 base and J by 0 bases. Germline V gives CDR1 GTSNPN, CDR2 SVGIG (reference sequence). CDR3 nucleotide sequence: TGTGCCTGGAGTGAACTAGCGGGGGCCTCCTACGAGCAGTACTTC. Its protein is CAWSELAGASYEQYF.

A few counts support this clonotype. The gene calls are TRBV15 and TRBJ1-4; D gene ambiguous. Germline V gene lookup returns CDR1 LNHNV and CDR2 YYDKDF (reference sequence). CDR3 length: 13 residues. Trimming shortened V by 6 bases and J by 4 bases, and 9 bases separated the two germline ends. CDR3 region: CATSQNFNEKLFF. DNA for the CDR3: TGTGCCACCAGTCAGAATTTTAATGAAAAACTGTTTTTT.

This clonotype was counted at least ten times. The chain joins TRBV20-1 to TRBJ2-3, with 7 bases identical to TRBD1. CDR3 length equals 12 residues. After removal of 6 bases from V and 5 bases from J, the junction contained 5 bases not matched to a gene. From germline, CDR1 is DFQATT and CDR2 SNEGSKA (reference sequence). The CDR3 loop is CSAPTGQDTQYF. In DNA form, the CDR3 reads TGCAGTGCCCCGACAGGGCAAGATACGCAGTATTTT.

This clonotype was observed many times. This chain connects TRBV29-1 to TRBJ2-3; unclear D gene. Germline CDR1 reads SQVTM; CDR2 reads ANQGSEA. Trimming took off 5 bases at V and 3 bases at J, with 6 bases between the two ends. CDR3 length: 11 amino acids. The CDR3 nucleotides read TGCAGCGTTAGACCTACAGATACGCAGTATTTT. It yields the protein CSVRPTDTQYF.

At least ten counts were recorded for this clonotype. This chain connects TRBV5-6 to TRBJ2-3; D is undetermined. The CDR3 has 17 residues. Germline values: CDR1 SGHDT, CDR2 YYEEEE. Trimming stripped 4 bases from V and 3 bases from J, with 21 bases between. The CDR3 sequence is CASSPPGTIRTTDTQYF. The DNA of the CDR3 is TGTGCCAGCAGCCCTCCAGGTACAATCCGGACGACAGATACGCAGTATTTT.

In DNA, the CDR3 is TGTGCCAGCAGCCCCCTAAAGGGTCAGCTACATCAGTATTTT. Translated, it gives CASSPLKGQLHQYF. V and J are TRBV7-2 and TRBJ2-3; D ambiguous. The ends were cut back, 5 bases at V and 12 bases at J, with 21 bases in the middle. The CDR3 loop spans 14 amino acids. Germline V gene data show CDR1 as SGHTA and CDR2 as FQGNSA.

In its sample, this clonotype was seen many times. J is TRBJ2-3 and V is TRBV12-3 or TRBV12-4, with D perhaps given as TRBD1 or TRBD2 (7 bases each). The V and J ends lost 6 bases and 8 bases respectively, with 12 bases between them. The CDR3 has 12 residues. CDR3 nucleotides: TGTGCCAGCAGAACAGGGGAGGGTACGCAGTATTTT. Amino acid sequence: CASRTGEGTQYF.

This clonotype was picked up a small number of times. This CDR3 reads CASSLSSRNSPLHF. The CDR3 DNA sequence: TGTGCCAGCAGCCTAAGCTCAAGAAATTCACCCCTCCACTTT. The V gene is TRBV3-1, the J gene TRBJ1-6; D ambiguous. With 4 bases removed from V and 7 bases from J, the gap between germline ends came to 11 bases. CDR1 and CDR2 from the germline V gene are LGHDT and YNNKEL (reference sequence). The CDR3 has 14 amino acids.

This chain joins TRBV4-1 and TRBJ2-1; a possible D gene is TRBD1 (5 bases). The CDR3 spans 12 residues. The V and J ends lost 1 base and 9 bases respectively, with 7 bases between them. Germline values: CDR1 MGHRA, CDR2 YSYEKL. The CDR3 region has the DNA TGCGCCAGCAGCCAAGGGGGCGGTGAGCAGTTCTTC. Translated, it gives CASSQGGGEQFF.

The J gene is TRBJ2-3, the V gene TRBV5-1; D call uncertain. This CDR3 spans 13 amino acids. Germline V gene lookup returns CDR1 SGHRS and CDR2 YFSETQ. Trimming removed 1 base at V and 2 bases at J, with 5 bases between. CDR3: CASSLYDTDTQYF. The CDR3 nucleotides are TGCGCCAGCAGCTTGTACGACACAGATACGCAGTATTTT.

The chain combines TRBV12-3 or TRBV12-4 with TRBJ2-2; D gene ambiguous. V lost 2 bases, J lost 10 bases, and 8 bases lay in between. The length of the CDR3 is 12 residues. The CDR3 protein is CASSLSHEELFF. CDR3 DNA: TGTGCCAGCAGTTTATCCCACGAGGAGCTGTTTTTT.

In this sample, this clonotype turned up many times. This sequence joins TRBV11-2 and TRBJ2-1, with TRBD1 as a possible D gene (5 bases). The V gene's germline CDR1 is SGHAT and CDR2 FQNNGV. V lost 3 bases and J 9 bases, leaving 12 bases between the germline ends. This CDR3 has 13 residues. The CDR3 bases are TGTGCCAGCAGCTTTGGGGCGGCCGGTGAGCAGTTCTTC. This sequence encodes CASSFGAAGEQFF. Based on the CDR3 plus reference TRBV11-2 and TRBJ2-1, the full variable domain is EAGVAQSPRYKIIEKRQSVAFWCNPISGHATLYWYQQILGQGPKLLIQFQNNGVVDDSQLPKDRFSAERLKGVDSTLKIQPAKLEDSAVYLCASSFGAAGEQFFGPGTRLTVL.

The chain recombines TRBV7-2 with TRBJ1-5; D not resolved. CDR3 length: 15 residues. With 3 bases removed from V and 3 bases from J, the gap between germline ends came to 12 bases. Germline loops: CDR1 SGHTA, CDR2 FQGNSA. This chain's CDR3 is CASSFRPADNQPQHF. As DNA, the CDR3 is TGTGCCAGCAGCTTCCGACCGGCCGACAATCAGCCCCAGCATTTT.

V usage is TRBV15 and J usage is TRBJ2-5; either TRBD1 or TRBD2 may fit D (5 bases each). The germline V gene has CDR1 LNHNV and CDR2 YYDKDF (reference sequence). V was shortened by 5 bases and J by 4 bases, with 17 bases between the two germline ends. The CDR3 totals 15 residues. Here the CDR3 DNA reads TGTGCCACCAGCGGGAGCCAACAGGAGCCAGAGACCCAGTACTTC. This gives the protein CATSGSQQEPETQYF.